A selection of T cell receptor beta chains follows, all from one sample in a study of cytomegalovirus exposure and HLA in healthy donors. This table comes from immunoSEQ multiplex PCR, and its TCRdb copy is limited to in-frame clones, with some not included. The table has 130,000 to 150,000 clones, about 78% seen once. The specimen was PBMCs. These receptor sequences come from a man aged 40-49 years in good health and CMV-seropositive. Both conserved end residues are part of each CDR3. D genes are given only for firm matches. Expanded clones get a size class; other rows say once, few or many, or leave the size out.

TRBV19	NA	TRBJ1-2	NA	TGTGCCAGTACGGAGGGTTGGGCGGATGGCTACACCTTC	CASTEGWADGYTF
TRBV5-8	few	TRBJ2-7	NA	TGTGCCAGCAGCGAGGGGGATCACGAGCAGTACTTC	CASSEGDHEQYF
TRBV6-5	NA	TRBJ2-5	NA	TGTGCCAGCAGTCACAGAGAGACCCAGTACTTC	CASSHRETQYF
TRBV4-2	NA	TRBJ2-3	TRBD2	TGTGCCAGCAGCCAAGATTGGCGGGGGGCGACAGATACGCAGTATTTT	CASSQDWRGATDTQYF
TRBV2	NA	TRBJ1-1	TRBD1	TGTGCCAGCATCTGGACAGGTCTGAACACTGAAGCTTTCTTT	CASIWTGLNTEAFF
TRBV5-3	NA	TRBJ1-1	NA	TGTGCCAGAAGCTTGGAACAGGGCCTATCTATGAACACTGAAGCTTTCTTT	CARSLEQGLSMNTEAFF
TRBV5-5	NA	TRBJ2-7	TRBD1	TGTGCCAGCAGCTCTTCAGGACAGGGGATTTTCTACGAGCAGTACTTC	CASSSSGQGIFYEQYF
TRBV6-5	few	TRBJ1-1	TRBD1	TGTGCCAGCAGATTCGCAGGGACAGACACTGAAGCTTTCTTT	CASRFAGTDTEAFF
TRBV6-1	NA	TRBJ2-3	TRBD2	TGTGCCAGCAGTGAAGCGGGAGGGAGGACTCGACAAGATACGCAGTATTTT	CASSEAGGRTRQDTQYF
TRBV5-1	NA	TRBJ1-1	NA	TGCGCCAGCAGCTTGGGCGGAATGAACACTGAAGCTTTCTTT	CASSLGGMNTEAFF
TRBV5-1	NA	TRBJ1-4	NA	TGCGCCAGCAGCGTGGGGCCAGGGAATGAAAAACTGTTTTTT	CASSVGPGNEKLFF
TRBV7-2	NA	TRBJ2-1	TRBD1	TGTGCCAGCAGCTTAGCCCGGACAGGGGGTTACAATGAGCAGTTCTTC	CASSLARTGGYNEQFF
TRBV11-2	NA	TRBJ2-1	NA	TGTGCCAGCAGCTCGCTTCGAGGGTCCTACAATGAGCAGTTCTTC	CASSSLRGSYNEQFF
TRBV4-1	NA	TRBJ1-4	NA	TGCGCCAGCAGCCAAGGTCCTACAGGGTCTACTAATGAAAAACTGTTTTTT	CASSQGPTGSTNEKLFF
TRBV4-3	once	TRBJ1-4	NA	TGCGCCAGCAGCCATGGGGGGGGCGGCGGACAAGAAAAACTGTTTTTT	CASSHGGGGGQEKLFF
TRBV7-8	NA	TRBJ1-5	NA	TGTGCCAGCAGCTTAGCGTTGGCACAGCCCCAGCATTTT	CASSLALAQPQHF
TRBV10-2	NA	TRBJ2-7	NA	TGCGCCAGCAGTGAGCCCCGACAAGGCGAGCAGTACTTC	CASSEPRQGEQYF
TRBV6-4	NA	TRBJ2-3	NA	TGTGCCAGCAGTGTTGGTCCGAGTACAGATACGCAGTATTTT	CASSVGPSTDTQYF
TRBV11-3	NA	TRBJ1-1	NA	TGTGCCAGCAGCACTAGTTCGACAGGACGGACTGAAGCTTTCTTT	CASSTSSTGRTEAFF
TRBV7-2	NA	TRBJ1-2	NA	TGTGCCAGCAGCTTAGCGCTAGGGGATGGCTACACCTTC	CASSLALGDGYTF
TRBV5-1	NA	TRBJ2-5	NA	TGCGCCAGCGCCCCGGAGGGTCGGGGCTCAGAGACCCAGTACTTC	CASAPEGRGSETQYF
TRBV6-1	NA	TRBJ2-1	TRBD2	TGTGCCAGCAGTGAATTCCCCCCGACTAGCGGAGTCACCAGGTGGTATGAGCAGTTCTTC	CASSEFPPTSGVTRWYEQFF
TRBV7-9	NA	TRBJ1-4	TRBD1	TGTGCCAGCAGTTATACCGGGACAGGGCAAAATGAAAAACTGTTTTTT	CASSYTGTGQNEKLFF
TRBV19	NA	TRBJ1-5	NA	TGTGCCAGTAGTATAGATCGGGGGGCAGCCCAGCCCCAGCATTTT	CASSIDRGAAQPQHF
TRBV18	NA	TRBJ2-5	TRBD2	TGTGCCAGCTCACCAAAACTAGCGGGAGTAGGTGAGACCCAGTACTTC	CASSPKLAGVGETQYF
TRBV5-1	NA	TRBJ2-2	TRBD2	TGCGCCAGCAGCTGGCGGGAGATCGGGGAGCTGTTTTTT	CASSWREIGELFF